Listed here are 15 T cell receptor beta chains from one sample, sequenced in a study of blood T cell repertoires in COVID-19 (dated by TCRdb to 2018 to 2020). Libraries came from the immunoSEQ multiplex PCR assay. TCRdb stores this immuneACCESS table with in-frame sequences only. Part of the clones is absent; in the studies checked, under half of the shortfall reflects unresolved V genes, and no reason is known for the rest. Counted in this sample were roughly 150,000 clones; 65% to 85% of them appeared once. The ten largest clonotypes hold around 5% of the sample. Specimen: PBMCs or T cells enriched from blood (not recorded which). These receptors all come from a man aged 65-85 years who had been exposed to COVID-19.

V is TRBV9 and J is TRBJ2-5; TRBD2 is a possible D gene (6 bases). Germline CDR1 reads SGDLS; CDR2 reads YYNGEE. The CDR3 length is 16 residues. V gave up 1 base and J gave up 5 bases, with 18 bases separating them. The CDR3 loop is CASSVWSGGGQETQYF. The DNA for the CDR3 is TGTGCCAGCAGCGTATGGAGCGGAGGAGGGCAGGAGACCCAGTACTTC.

The rearrangement joins TRBV30 to TRBJ2-4, with 8 bases lining up with TRBD2. The CDR3 runs 13 residues. From germline, CDR1 is GTSNPN and CDR2 SVGIG (reference sequence). The trim removed 3 bases at V and 7 bases at J, leaving 5 bases unmatched. CDR3 sequence: CAWRPGGGNIQYF. As DNA, the CDR3 is TGTGCCTGGAGGCCGGGGGGGGGCAACATTCAGTACTTC. Drawing the rest from reference TRBV30 and TRBJ2-4, the complete variable domain is SQTIHQWPATLVQPVGSPLSLECTVEGTSNPNLYWYRQAAGRGLQLLFYSVGIGQISSEVPQNLSASRPQDRQFILSSKKLLLSDSGFYLCAWRPGGGNIQYFGAGTRLSVL.

This rearrangement joins TRBV7-7 to TRBJ2-3; D not certain. CDR3 length equals 14 residues. Germline V gene data show CDR1 as SSHAT and CDR2 as FNYEAQ (reference sequence). Trimming took 2 bases from V and 2 from J, leaving 8 bases between them. This chain's CDR3 is CASSLIQTTDTQYF. Here the CDR3 DNA reads TGTGCCAGCAGCTTAATACAGACCACAGATACGCAGTATTTT.

This clone was found once. The V gene is TRBV11-1, the J gene TRBJ1-2; D is unclear. V was pared by 5 bases and J by 7 bases, with 20 bases between. The CDR3 covers 15 residues. Germline V CDR1 and CDR2: SGHAT, FQDESV (reference sequence). The CDR3 DNA reads TGTGCCAGCAGCCCCCGCGCCGCGGGCGCGGGTGGCTACACCTTC. This gives the protein CASSPRAAGAGGYTF. Drawing the rest from reference TRBV11-1 and TRBJ1-2, the complete variable domain is EAEVAQSPRYKITEKSQAVAFWCDPISGHATLYWYRQILGQGPELLVQFQDESVVDDSQLPKDRFSAERLKGVDSTLKIQPAELGDSAMYLCASSPRAAGAGGYTFGSGTRLTVV.

V gene TRBV7-8 combines with J gene TRBJ2-7, with 9 bases fitting TRBD2. Per germline, CDR1 SGHVS and CDR2 FQNEAQ. The CDR3 has 14 amino acids. The junction had 6 bases not matched to a gene; V was cut back by 2 bases and J by 7 bases. The CDR3 region has the DNA TGTGCCAGCAGCTTAACGGGCGGGAGGGTGGAGCAGTACTTC. Its translation: CASSLTGGRVEQYF.

This chain uses TRBV2 with TRBJ2-1; 9 positions match TRBD1. In germline, CDR1 is SNHLY, CDR2 FYNNEI. V lost 0 bases and J lost 7; bases outside the gene matches: 7. This CDR3 has 16 residues. CDR3 sequence: CASSEAAGQGSNEQFF. DNA for the CDR3: TGTGCCAGCAGTGAAGCAGCGGGACAGGGTTCTAATGAGCAGTTCTTC.

V and J are TRBV7-2 and TRBJ2-1, with D perhaps TRBD2 (6 bases). Germline loops: CDR1 SGHTA, CDR2 FQGNSA. Trimming took off 6 bases at V and 2 bases at J, with 20 bases between the two ends. The CDR3 covers 17 residues. The CDR3: CASSYSAGRETYNEQFF. In DNA form, the CDR3 reads TGTGCCAGCAGTTACAGTGCGGGACGGGAAACCTACAATGAGCAGTTCTTC.

The V call is TRBV2, the J call TRBJ2-7; D remains unclear. Germline V gene data show CDR1 as SNHLY and CDR2 as FYNNEI. The CDR3 spans 16 residues. The V end was cut by 6 bases, the J end by 2 bases, with 20 bases between. For the CDR3, the DNA is TGTGCCAGCAGCAGTAGGTTGTACGACACAGCCTACGAGCAGTACTTC. Its protein is CASSSRLYDTAYEQYF.

The chain links TRBV19 to TRBJ1-2, with 7 bases matching TRBD1. In germline, CDR1 is LNHDA, CDR2 SQIVND (reference sequence). V was pared by 4 bases and J by 4 bases, with 6 bases of the junction left unmatched. The CDR3 covers 14 residues. The CDR3 DNA reads as TGTGCCAGTAGTACCCCGGGACAGCTCTATGGCTACACCTTC. The encoded protein is CASSTPGQLYGYTF.

V usage is TRBV4-1 and J usage is TRBJ1-2; D possibly corresponds to TRBD1 (6 bases). Deletions cut 0 bases from V and 7 bases from J, with 12 bases between. Germline CDR1 MGHRA, CDR2 YSYEKL. CDR3 length: 14 residues. This CDR3 is CASSQDRQGSGYTF. The CDR3 DNA reads as TGCGCCAGCAGCCAAGATCGGCAGGGGTCTGGCTACACCTTC.

The rearrangement uses TRBV6-5 and TRBJ2-4; the D gene is possibly TRBD1 (6 bases). V lost 6 bases and J 6 bases, leaving 18 bases between the germline ends. CDR1 and CDR2 from the germline V gene are MNHEY and SVGAGI. CDR3 length: 15 amino acids. The CDR3 loop reads CASSRDQGRVNIQYF. CDR3 DNA sequence: TGTGCCAGCAGCAGGGACCAGGGGCGGGTAAACATTCAGTACTTC.

J is TRBJ2-7 and V is TRBV7-2, with 8 bases identical to TRBD2. V lost 5 bases and J lost 6; bases outside the gene matches: 6. CDR3 length: 13 amino acids. Germline CDR1 and CDR2: SGHTA and FQGNSA. The CDR3 reads CASSRRTSREQYF. The CDR3 DNA reads as TGTGCCAGCAGCAGACGGACTAGCCGCGAGCAGTACTTC.

J is TRBJ1-2 and V is TRBV3-1 (or the pseudogene TRBV3-2), with 10 bases matching TRBD1. Losses at the gene ends were 4 bases for V and 12 bases for J; bases not matched to a gene: 14. The CDR3 extends over 15 amino acids. The V gene's germline CDR1 is LGHDT and CDR2 YNNKEL (reference sequence). The CDR3 reads CASSPTIGTGVSDTF. CDR3 nucleotides: TGTGCCAGCAGCCCTACGATAGGGACAGGGGTCTCCGACACCTTC.

This chain links TRBV27 with TRBJ2-5; perhaps TRBD1 as D (6 bases). The CDR3 consists of 14 residues. The germline V gene encodes CDR1 MNHEY and CDR2 SMNVEV (reference sequence). Deletions cut 8 bases from V and 2 bases from J, with 15 bases between. Here the CDR3 reads CASLDHRVQETQYF. CDR3 nucleotide sequence: TGTGCCAGCTTGGATCACAGGGTTCAAGAGACCCAGTACTTC.

The chain is built from TRBV2 and TRBJ1-4; D uncertain. The CDR3 totals 15 residues. V was pared by 4 bases and J by 0 bases, with 9 bases between. CDR1 and CDR2 (germline): SNHLY, FYNNEI. The CDR3 loop reads CASSVSRATNEKLFF. DNA for the CDR3: TGTGCCAGCAGTGTTAGTAGAGCAACTAATGAAAAACTGTTTTTT.